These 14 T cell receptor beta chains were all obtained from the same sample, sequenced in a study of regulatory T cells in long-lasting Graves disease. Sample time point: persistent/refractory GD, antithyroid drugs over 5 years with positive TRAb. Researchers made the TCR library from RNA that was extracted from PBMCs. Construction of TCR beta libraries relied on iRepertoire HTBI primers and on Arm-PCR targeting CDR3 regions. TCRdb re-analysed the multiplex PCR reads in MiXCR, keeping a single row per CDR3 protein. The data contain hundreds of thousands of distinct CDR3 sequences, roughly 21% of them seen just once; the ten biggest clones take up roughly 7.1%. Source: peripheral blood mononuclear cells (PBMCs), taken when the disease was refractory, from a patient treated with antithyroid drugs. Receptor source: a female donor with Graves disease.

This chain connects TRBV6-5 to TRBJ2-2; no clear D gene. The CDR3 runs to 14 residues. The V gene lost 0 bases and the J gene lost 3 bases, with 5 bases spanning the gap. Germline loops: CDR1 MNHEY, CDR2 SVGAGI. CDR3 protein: CASSYSGDTGELFF. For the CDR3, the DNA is TGTGCCAGCAGTTACTCTGGGGACACCGGGGAGCTGTTTTTT.

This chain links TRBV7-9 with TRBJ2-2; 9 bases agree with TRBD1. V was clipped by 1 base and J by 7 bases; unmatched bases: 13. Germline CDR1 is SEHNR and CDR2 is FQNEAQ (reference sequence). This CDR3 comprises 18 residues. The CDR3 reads CASSLDYNRGRLDGELFF. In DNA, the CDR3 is TGTGCCAGCAGCTTAGACTATAACAGGGGGCGCCTGGACGGGGAGCTGTTTTTT.

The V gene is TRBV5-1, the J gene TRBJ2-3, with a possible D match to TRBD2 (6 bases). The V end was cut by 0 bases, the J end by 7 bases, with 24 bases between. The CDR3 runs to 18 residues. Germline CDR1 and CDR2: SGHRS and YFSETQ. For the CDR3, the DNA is TGCGCCAGCAGCTTGGTTGGAGGGGCTGGTATACCTTTAAATACGCAGTATTTT. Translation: CASSLVGGAGIPLNTQYF.

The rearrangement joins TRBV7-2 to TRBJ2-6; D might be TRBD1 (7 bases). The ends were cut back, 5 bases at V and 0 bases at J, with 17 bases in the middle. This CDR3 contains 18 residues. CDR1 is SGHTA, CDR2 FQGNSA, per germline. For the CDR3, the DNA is TGTGCCAGCAGCCCCCAACAGGGGACTCACTCTGGGGCCAACGTCCTGACTTTC. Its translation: CASSPQQGTHSGANVLTF.

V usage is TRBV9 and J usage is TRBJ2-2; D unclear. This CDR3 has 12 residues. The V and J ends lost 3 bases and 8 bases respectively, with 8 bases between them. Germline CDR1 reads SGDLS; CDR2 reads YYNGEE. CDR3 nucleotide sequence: TGTGCCAGCAGCGCAGCAGTGGGGGAGCTGTTTTTT. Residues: CASSAAVGELFF.

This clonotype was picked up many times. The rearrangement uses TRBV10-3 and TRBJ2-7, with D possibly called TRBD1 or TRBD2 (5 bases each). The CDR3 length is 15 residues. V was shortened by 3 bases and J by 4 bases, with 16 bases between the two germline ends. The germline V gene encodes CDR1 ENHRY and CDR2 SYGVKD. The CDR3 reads CAISDSWDLPYEQYF. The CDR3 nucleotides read TGTGCCATCAGTGACTCGTGGGACCTCCCTTACGAGCAGTACTTC.

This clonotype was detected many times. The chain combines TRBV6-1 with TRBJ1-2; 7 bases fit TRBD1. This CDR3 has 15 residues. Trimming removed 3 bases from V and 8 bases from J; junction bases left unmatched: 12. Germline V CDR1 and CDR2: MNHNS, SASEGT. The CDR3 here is CASSDTPGGREGYTF. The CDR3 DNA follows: TGTGCCAGCAGTGATACCCCAGGGGGACGCGAGGGCTACACCTTC.

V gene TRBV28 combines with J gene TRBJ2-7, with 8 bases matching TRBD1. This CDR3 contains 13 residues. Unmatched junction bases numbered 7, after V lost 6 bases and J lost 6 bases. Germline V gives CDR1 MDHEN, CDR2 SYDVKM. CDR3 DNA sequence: TGTGCCAGCAGACAAACTACAGGGGGCGAGCAGTACTTC. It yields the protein CASRQTTGGEQYF.

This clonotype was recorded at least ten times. The CDR3 region has the DNA TGTGCCAGTACCCTGGACAGCCGAGAAGCTTTCTTT. Translating it yields CASTLDSREAFF. The chain joins TRBV19 to TRBJ1-1, with D tentatively TRBD1 (6 bases). From germline, CDR1 is LNHDA and CDR2 SQIVND (reference sequence). V lost 7 bases to trimming and J lost 8 bases, with 14 bases between them. The CDR3 spans 12 residues. The complete variable domain, with remaining parts taken from reference TRBV19 and TRBJ1-1, reads DGGITQSPKYLFRKEGQNVTLSCEQNLNHDAMYWYRQDPGQGLRLIYYSQIVNDFQKGDIAEGYSVSREKKESFPLTVTSAQKNPTAFYLCASTLDSREAFFGQGTRLTVV.

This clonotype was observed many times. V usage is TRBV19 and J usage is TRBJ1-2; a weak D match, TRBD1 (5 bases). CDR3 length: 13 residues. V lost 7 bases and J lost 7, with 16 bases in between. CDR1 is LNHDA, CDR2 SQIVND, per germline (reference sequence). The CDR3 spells CASKGQENGGYTF. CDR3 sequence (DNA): TGTGCCAGTAAGGGGCAGGAGAATGGTGGCTACACCTTC.

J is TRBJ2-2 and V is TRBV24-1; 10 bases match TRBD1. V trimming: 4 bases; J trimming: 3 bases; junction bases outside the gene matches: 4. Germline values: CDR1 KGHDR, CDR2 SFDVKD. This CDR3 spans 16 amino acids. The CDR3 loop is CATSERTGGDTGELFF. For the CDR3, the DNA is TGTGCCACCAGTGAGAGGACAGGGGGAGACACCGGGGAGCTGTTTTTT.

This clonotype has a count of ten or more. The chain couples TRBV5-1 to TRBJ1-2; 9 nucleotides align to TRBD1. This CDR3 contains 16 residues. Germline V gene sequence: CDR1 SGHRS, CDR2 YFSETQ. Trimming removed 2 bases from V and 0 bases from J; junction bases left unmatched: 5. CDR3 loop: CASSFRDRDTNYGYTF. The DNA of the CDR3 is TGCGCCAGCAGCTTCCGGGACAGGGATACTAACTATGGCTACACCTTC.

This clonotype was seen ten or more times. CDR3 in amino acids: CASSDDREGGYTF. CDR3 DNA: TGTGCCAGCAGTGACGACAGGGAAGGTGGCTACACCTTC. The rearrangement links TRBV2 to TRBJ1-2; TRBD1 matches 7 bases. CDR1 SNHLY and CDR2 FYNNEI come from the germline V gene. The J segment lost 7 bases and the V segment lost 3 bases, leaving 5 bases of the junction unmatched. The CDR3 is 13 residues long.

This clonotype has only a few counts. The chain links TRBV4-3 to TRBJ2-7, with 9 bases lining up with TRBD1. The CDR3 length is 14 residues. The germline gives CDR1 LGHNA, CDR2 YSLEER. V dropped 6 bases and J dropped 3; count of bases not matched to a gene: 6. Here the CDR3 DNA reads TGCGCCAGCAGTATGAGACAGGGGGTCTACGAGCAGTACTTC. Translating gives CASSMRQGVYEQYF.